The entry below gives a single T cell receptor (beta chain) sequence along with its context. The identical CDR3 is also encoded by other nucleotide sequences in the sample. Participants were aged about 18 to 89 years from around 26 US areas. Participant reports of clinical history set cohort assignment. The CDR3 spans 17 residues. Germline CDR1 reads LGHNA; CDR2 reads YSLEER. Trimming at V came to 1 base and at J to 7 bases, leaving 7 bases not matched to a gene. Original methodology: Counts of nucleated cells, estimated from reference gene primer amplification, were obtained. Clones were read by immunoSEQ multiplex PCR, and TCRdb kept only the in-frame ones, dropping some. The V and J calls and clone size come from that table; D and trimming were worked out from the DNA. The profile shows 200,000 or so clones, about four fifths of them singletons. The entry originates in a study of blood T cell repertoires in COVID-19. Looking at the study overall: The samples span acute and convalescent COVID-19 from the United States, Italy and Spain.

Sequencing used PBMCs or T cells enriched from blood (not recorded which). The chain uses TRBV4-3 and TRBJ2-2, with 12 bases matching TRBD2. The receptor comes from a woman aged 35 to 49 with acute COVID-19. In nucleotides, the CDR3 is TGCGCCAGCAGCCAAGGCCTAGCGGGGGGGCCCGGCGGGGAGCTGTTTTTT. Translated: CASSQGLAGGPGGELFF.